This TCR beta chain was sequenced during a study of CD8+CD57+ T cells in acquired aplastic anemia. Study details: Sorted CD4+ and CD8+ cell DNA averaged about 3 ug.

This clonotype has a handful of counts. Profiling of TCR beta VDJ combinations and CDR3 sequences used genomic DNA as template. TCRdb independently ran MiXCR on the reads; one entry per CDR3 protein. Here the sample spans fewer than 250,000 distinct CDR3 sequences, less than 60% being singletons. Sequenced patients had shown CD8+CD57+ cell expansion by flow cytometry. Therapy had not been given to patients before blood sampling. The germline CDR1 and CDR2 sequences are MDHEN and SYDVKM. CDR3 length: 17 residues. V shed 2 bases and J shed 1 base, with 17 bases lying between them. What was sequenced was sorted CD4+, CD8+, or CD8+CD57+ T cells (not recorded which) from PBMCs. The sequence derives from a human donor with aplastic anemia. The V call is TRBV28, the J call TRBJ1-1; D is possibly TRBD1 (5 bases). The CDR3 region is CASSLGRVLSRNTEAFF. DNA of the CDR3: TGTGCCAGCAGTTTAGGCAGGGTTCTTAGTAGGAACACTGAAGCTTTCTTT. Complete variable domain (other parts from reference TRBV28 and TRBJ1-1): DVKVTQSSRYLVKRTGEKVFLECVQDMDHENMFWYRQDPGLGLRLIYFSYDVKMKEKGDIPEGYSVSREKKERFSLILESASTNQTSMYLCASSLGRVLSRNTEAFFGQGTRLTVV.